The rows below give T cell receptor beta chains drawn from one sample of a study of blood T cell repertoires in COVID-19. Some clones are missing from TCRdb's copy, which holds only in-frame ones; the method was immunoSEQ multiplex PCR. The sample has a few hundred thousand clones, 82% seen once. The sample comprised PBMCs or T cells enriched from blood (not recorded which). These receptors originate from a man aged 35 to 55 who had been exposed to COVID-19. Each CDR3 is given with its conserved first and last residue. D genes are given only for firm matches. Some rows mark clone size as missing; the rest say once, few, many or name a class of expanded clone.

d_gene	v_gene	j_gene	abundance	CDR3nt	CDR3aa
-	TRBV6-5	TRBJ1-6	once	TGTGCCAGCAGGGACTCGACTGGTCGGAATTCACCCCTCCACTTT	CASRDSTGRNSPLHF
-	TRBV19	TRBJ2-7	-	TGTGCCAGTAGTCTGGGCGGGACCGGCTCCTACGAGCAGTACTTC	CASSLGGTGSYEQYF
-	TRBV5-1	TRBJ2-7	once	TGCGCCAGCAGCTTGGGTTTTGGCAGTTGGGAGCAGTACTTC	CASSLGFGSWEQYF
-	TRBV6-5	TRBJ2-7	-	TGTGCCAGCAGCTCCTACTACGAGCAGTACTTC	CASSSYYEQYF
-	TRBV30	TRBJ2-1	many	TGTGCCTGGAGTGTACTGGGAGGTAGCTTAGACCGCTGGGGTACCAAGAATGAGCAGTTCTTC	CAWSVLGGSLDRWGTKNEQFF
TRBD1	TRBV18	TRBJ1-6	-	TGTGCCAGCTCACCGGACAGGGTTAATTCACCCCTCCACTTT	CASSPDRVNSPLHF
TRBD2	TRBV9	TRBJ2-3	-	TGTGCCAGCAGCGGCGTAGCCGGGAGGGCGTCAGATACGCAGTATTTT	CASSGVAGRASDTQYF
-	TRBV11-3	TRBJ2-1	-	TGTGCCAGCAGCTTCACCTACAATGAGCAGTTCTTC	CASSFTYNEQFF
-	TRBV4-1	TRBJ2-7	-	TGCGCCAGCAGCCAAGAACCCGGGGATGGGAACGAGCAGTACTTC	CASSQEPGDGNEQYF
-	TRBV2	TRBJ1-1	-	TGTGCCAGCAGTTCTGCGACCTTTGTGGGCGCTGAAGCTTTCTTT	CASSSATFVGAEAFF
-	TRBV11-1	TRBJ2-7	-	TGTGCCAGCAGCCTGGGCGGGATGGAGCAGTACTTC	CASSLGGMEQYF
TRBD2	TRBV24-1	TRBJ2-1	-	TGTGCCACCAGTGATTTTAGCGGGAGGGACAATGAGCAGTTCTTC	CATSDFSGRDNEQFF
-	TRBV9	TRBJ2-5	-	TGTGCCAGCTCTGGGGGCCAGGGTCAGACCCAGTACTTC	CASSGGQGQTQYF
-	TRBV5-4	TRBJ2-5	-	TGTGCCAGCACCATCAGGGCAGGCGATCAAGAGACCCAGTACTTC	CASTIRAGDQETQYF
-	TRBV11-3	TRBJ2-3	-	TGTGCCAGCAGCTTTTATCTTCCGGATACGCAGTATTTT	CASSFYLPDTQYF
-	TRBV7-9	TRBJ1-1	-	TGTGCCAGCAACCAACAGATGAACACTGAAGCTTTCTTT	CASNQQMNTEAFF
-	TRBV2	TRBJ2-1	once	TGTGCCAGCAGTGTAAGGGGACGGGAGTCCTACAATGAGCAGTTCTTC	CASSVRGRESYNEQFF
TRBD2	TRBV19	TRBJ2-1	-	TGTGCCAGTAGCTACGTACTAGCGGAGAGCTCCTACAATGAGCAGTTCTTC	CASSYVLAESSYNEQFF
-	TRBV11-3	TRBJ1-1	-	TGTGCCAGCAGCTTAGGGGGGGGAGTGAGGATTGAAGCTTTCTTT	CASSLGGGVRIEAFF
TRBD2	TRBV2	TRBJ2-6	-	TGTGCCAGCAGTGAAGCGCTTCTGGCTAGCGGAGCTGGGGCCAACGTCCTGACTTTC	CASSEALLASGAGANVLTF
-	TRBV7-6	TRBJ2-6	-	TGTGCCAGCAGCCCCACCTTACACCACTCTGGGGCCAACGTCCTGACTTTC	CASSPTLHHSGANVLTF
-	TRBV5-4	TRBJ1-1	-	TGTGCCAGCAGTAAAACTCCGGGCACTGAAGCTTTCTTT	CASSKTPGTEAFF
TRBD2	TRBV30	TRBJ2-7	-	TGTGCCTGGGGACTAGGCGGATACGAGCAGTACTTC	CAWGLGGYEQYF
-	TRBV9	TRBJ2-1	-	TGTGCCAGCAGCGTAGGCCTAGCTTTAGAGCAGTTCTTC	CASSVGLALEQFF
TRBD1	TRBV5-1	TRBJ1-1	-	TGCGCCAGCAGCTTGGCGGGACAGTGGAACACTGAAGCTTTCTTT	CASSLAGQWNTEAFF
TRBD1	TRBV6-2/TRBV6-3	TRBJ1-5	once	TGTGCCAGCAGTACGGGGACAGGGTATCAGCCCCAGCATTTT	CASSTGTGYQPQHF
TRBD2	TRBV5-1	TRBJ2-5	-	TGCGCCAGCAGCACCGGGGGACTAGCGGGAGGAGGGCAAGAGACCCAGTACTTC	CASSTGGLAGGGQETQYF
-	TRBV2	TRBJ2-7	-	TGTGCCAGCCGCGAGGAGTCCTACGAGCAGTACTTC	CASREESYEQYF
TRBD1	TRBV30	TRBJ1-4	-	TGTGCCTGGAGCCCGGGCGGACAGGGCCATGAAAAACTGTTTTTT	CAWSPGGQGHEKLFF
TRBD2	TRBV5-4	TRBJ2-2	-	TGTGCCAGCAGCCTCGATAGCGGGAGAGGCGAGCTGTTTTTT	CASSLDSGRGELFF
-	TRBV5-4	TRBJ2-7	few	TGTGCCAGCAGCCTGACAGGGCGGGAAACGTACGAGCAGTACTTC	CASSLTGRETYEQYF
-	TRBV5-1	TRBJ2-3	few	TGCGCCAGCAGCCAGGCCCGGGACAAGCAAGATACGCAGTATTTT	CASSQARDKQDTQYF
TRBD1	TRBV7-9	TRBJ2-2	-	TGTGCCAGCAGCCCGACAGGGGGAATGACCGGGGAGCTGTTTTTT	CASSPTGGMTGELFF
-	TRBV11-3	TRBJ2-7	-	TGTGCCAGCAGCTTAGGGACAGCCCCCTCCTACGAGCAGTACTTC	CASSLGTAPSYEQYF
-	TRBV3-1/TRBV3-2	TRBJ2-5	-	TGTGCCAGCAGCCAAGTTAATCAGGGAAGTGCGACCCAGTACTTC	CASSQVNQGSATQYF
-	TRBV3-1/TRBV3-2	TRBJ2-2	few	TGTGCCAGCAGCCAACCTAACACCGGGGAGCTGTTTTTT	CASSQPNTGELFF
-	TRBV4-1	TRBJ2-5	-	TGCGCCAGCAGCCAAGACTTTACGGTGGAGACCCAGTACTTC	CASSQDFTVETQYF
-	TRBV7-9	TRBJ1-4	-	TGTGCCAGCAGCTTAGTTGGCGGGGCCACGGGTGAAAAACTGTTTTTT	CASSLVGGATGEKLFF
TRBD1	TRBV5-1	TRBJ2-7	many	TGCGCCAGCAGCTTGGGTCGGCTGGGGACAGGGGGGCGCGAGCAGTACTTC	CASSLGRLGTGGREQYF
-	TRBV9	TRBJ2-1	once	TGTGCCAGCAGCGTAGGCCAGGATTACAATGAGCAGTTCTTC	CASSVGQDYNEQFF
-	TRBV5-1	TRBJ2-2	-	TGCGCCAGCAGCTCGGGAAGTGTGAACACCGGGGAGCTGTTTTTT	CASSSGSVNTGELFF
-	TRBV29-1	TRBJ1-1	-	TGCAGCGTTGGAGGTCCGGTGAGTACTGAAGCTTTCTTT	CSVGGPVSTEAFF
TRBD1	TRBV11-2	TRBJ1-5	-	TGTGCCAGCAGCTTAGGAGGGGTGACAGGGGGCTCTCAGCCCCAGCATTTT	CASSLGGVTGGSQPQHF